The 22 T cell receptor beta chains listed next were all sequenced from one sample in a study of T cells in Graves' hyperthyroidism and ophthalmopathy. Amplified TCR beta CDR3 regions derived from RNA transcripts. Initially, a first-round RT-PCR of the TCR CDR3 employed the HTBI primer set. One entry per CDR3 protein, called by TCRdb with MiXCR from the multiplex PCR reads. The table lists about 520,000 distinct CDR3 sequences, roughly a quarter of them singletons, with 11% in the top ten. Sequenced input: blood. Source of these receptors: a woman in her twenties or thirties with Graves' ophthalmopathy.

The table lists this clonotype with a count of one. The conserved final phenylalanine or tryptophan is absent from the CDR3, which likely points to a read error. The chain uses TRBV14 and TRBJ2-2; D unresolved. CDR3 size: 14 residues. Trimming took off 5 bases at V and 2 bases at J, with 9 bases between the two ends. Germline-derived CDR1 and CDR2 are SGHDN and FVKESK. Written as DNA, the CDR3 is TGTGCCAGCAGCGGTACACGTAACACCGGGGAGCTGTTTTAT. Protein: CASSGTRNTGELFY.

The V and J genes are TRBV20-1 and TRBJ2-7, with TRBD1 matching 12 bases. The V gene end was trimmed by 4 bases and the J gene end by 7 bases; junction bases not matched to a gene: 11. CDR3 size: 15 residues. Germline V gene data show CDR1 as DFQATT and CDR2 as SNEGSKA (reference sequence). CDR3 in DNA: TGCAGTGCTATACAAGGGGGGACAGGGGGCGAGGAGCAGTACTTC. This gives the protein CSAIQGGTGGEEQYF.

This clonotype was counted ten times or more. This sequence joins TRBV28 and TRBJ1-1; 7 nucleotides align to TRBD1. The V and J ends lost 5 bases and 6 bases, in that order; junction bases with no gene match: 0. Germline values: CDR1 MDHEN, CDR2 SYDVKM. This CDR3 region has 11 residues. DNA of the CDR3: TGTGCCAGCAGTAGGGGGCCTGAAGCTTTCTTT. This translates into CASSRGPEAFF.

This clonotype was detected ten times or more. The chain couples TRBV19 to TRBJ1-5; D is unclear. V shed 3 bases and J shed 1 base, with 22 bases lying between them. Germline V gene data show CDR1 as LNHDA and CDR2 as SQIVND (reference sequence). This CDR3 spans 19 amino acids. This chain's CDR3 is CASSILVWGHDPSNQPQHF. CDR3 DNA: TGTGCCAGTAGTATTCTGGTTTGGGGTCACGATCCGAGCAATCAGCCCCAGCATTTT.

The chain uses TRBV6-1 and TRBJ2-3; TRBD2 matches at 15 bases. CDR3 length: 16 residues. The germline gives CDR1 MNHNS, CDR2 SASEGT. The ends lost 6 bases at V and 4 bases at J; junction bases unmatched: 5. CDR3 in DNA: TGTGCCAGCAGGGGGACTAGCGGGGGGTGGTCAGATACGCAGTATTTT. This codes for CASRGTSGGWSDTQYF.

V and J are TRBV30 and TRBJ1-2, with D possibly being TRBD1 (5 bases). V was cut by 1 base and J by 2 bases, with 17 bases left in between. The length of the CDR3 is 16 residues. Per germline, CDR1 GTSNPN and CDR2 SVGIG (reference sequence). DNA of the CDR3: TGTGCCTGGAGTGGGCAGGGAGCCCGAGGGAACTATGGCTACACCTTC. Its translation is CAWSGQGARGNYGYTF.

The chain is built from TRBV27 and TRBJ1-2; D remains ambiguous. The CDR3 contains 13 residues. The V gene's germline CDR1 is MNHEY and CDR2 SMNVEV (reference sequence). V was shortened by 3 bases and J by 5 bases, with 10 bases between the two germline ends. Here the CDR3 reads CASSLRATYGYTF. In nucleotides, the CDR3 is TGTGCCAGCAGTTTGAGGGCGACGTATGGCTACACCTTC.

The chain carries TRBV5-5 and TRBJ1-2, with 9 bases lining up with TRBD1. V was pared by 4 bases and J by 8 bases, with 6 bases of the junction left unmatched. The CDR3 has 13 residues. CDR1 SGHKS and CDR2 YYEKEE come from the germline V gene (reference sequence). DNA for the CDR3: TGTGCCAGCAGCCGGGACAGGGTCTACGGCTACACCTTC. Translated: CASSRDRVYGYTF.

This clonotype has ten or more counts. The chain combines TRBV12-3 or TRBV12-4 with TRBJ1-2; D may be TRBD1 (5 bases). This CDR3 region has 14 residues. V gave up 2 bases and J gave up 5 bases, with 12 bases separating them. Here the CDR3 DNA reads TGTGCCAGCAGTTTACCCAGGGATGGGTATGGCTACACCTTC. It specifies CASSLPRDGYGYTF.

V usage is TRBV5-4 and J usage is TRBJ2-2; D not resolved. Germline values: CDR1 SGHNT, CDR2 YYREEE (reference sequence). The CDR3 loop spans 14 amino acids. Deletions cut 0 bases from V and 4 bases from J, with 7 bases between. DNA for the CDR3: TGTGCCAGCAGCTTGGAAAGTGTCACCGGGGAGCTGTTTTTT. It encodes CASSLESVTGELFF.

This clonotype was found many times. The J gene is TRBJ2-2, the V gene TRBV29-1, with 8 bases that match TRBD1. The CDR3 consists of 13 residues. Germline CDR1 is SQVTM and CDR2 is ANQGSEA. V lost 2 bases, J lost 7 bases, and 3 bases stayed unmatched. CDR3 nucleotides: TGCAGCGTTGAACGACAGGGGTACGGGGAGCTGTTTTTT. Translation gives CSVERQGYGELFF.

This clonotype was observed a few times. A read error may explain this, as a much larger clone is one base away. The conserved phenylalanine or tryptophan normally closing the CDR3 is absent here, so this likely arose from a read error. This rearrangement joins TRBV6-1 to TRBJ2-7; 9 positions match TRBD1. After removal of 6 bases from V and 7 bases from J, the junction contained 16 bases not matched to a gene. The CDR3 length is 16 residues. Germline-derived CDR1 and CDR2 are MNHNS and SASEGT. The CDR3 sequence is CASRGYRDRAQYEQYY. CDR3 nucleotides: TGTGCCAGCAGAGGATATCGGGACAGGGCTCAATATGAGCAGTACTAC.

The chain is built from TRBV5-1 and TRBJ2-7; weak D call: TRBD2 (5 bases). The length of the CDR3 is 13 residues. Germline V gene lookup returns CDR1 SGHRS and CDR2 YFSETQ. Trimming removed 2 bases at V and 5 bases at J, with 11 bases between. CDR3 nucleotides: TGCGCCAGCAGCTTTGATTACGGGGACGAGCAGTACTTC. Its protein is CASSFDYGDEQYF.

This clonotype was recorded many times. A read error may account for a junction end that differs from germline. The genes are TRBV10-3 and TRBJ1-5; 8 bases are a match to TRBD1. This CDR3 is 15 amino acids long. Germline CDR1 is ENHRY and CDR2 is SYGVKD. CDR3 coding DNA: TGTGCCATCAGTGGGACAGGGCTGGGCAATCGGCCCCAGCATTTT. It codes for CAISGTGLGNRPQHF.

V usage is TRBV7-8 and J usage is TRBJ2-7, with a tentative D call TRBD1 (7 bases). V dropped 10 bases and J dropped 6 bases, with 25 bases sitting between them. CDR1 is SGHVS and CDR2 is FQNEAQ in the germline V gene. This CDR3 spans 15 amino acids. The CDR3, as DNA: TGTGCCATCCATGCATTGGGCCAGGGGGGTTTCGAGCAGTACTTC. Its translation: CAIHALGQGGFEQYF.

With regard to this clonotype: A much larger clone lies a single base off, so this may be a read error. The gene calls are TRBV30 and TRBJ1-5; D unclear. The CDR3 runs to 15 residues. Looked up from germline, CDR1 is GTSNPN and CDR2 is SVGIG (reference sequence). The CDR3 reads CAWADGGSSNQPKHF. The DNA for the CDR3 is TGTGCCTGGGCAGACGGAGGGAGTAGCAATCAGCCCAAGCATTTT.

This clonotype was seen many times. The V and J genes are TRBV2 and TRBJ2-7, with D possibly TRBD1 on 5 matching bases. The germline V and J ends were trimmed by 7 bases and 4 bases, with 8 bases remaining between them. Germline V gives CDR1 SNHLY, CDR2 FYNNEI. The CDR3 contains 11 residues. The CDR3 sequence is CASKQGYEQYF. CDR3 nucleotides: TGTGCCAGCAAGCAGGGTTACGAGCAGTACTTC.

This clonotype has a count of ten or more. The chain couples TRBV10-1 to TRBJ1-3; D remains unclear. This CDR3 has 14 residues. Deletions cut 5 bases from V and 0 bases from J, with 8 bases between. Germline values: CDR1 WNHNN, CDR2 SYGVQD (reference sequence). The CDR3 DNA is TGCGCCAGCAGTAAGATTAGCTCTGGAAACACCATATATTTT. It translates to CASSKISSGNTIYF.

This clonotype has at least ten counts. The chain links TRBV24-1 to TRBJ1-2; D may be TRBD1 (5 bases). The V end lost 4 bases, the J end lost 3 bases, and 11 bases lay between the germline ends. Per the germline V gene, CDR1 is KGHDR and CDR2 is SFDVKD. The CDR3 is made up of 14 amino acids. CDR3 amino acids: CATSDPWGDYGYTF. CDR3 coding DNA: TGTGCCACCAGTGACCCTTGGGGGGACTATGGCTACACCTTC.

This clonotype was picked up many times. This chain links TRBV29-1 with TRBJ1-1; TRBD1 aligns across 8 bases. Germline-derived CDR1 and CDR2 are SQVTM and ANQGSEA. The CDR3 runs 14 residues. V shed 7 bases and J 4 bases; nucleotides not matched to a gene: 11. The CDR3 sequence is CSAQRQGFGTEAFF. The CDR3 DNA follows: TGCAGCGCCCAGCGACAGGGGTTCGGCACTGAAGCTTTCTTT.

DNA of the CDR3: TGTGCCAGTAGTATCCCTCGGACCTCGAACACCGGGGAGCTGTTTTTT. Translating gives CASSIPRTSNTGELFF. The V call is TRBV19, the J call TRBJ2-2, with unresolved D. Germline V gene data show CDR1 as LNHDA and CDR2 as SQIVND (reference sequence). There are 16 residues in the CDR3. Trimming took off 3 bases at V and 0 bases at J, with 11 bases between the two ends.

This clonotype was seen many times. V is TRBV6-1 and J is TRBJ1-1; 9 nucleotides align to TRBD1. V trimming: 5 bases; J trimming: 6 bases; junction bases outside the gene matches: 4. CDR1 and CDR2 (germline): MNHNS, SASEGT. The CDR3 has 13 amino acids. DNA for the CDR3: TGTGCCAGCAGTCGGGACAGGGTCGCTGAAGCTTTCTTT. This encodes CASSRDRVAEAFF.